The rows below give T cell receptor beta chains drawn from one sample of a study of T-cell reconstitution after alpha-beta-depleted transplantation in children. MiXCR was run by TCRdb on the PCR reads, yielding one entry per CDR3 protein. The repertoire consists of hundreds of thousands of distinct CDR3 sequences, with roughly 10% occurring once and the leading ten covering 28%. This material consisted of PBMCs, taken before TCRalphabeta/CD19-depleted stem cell transplant. Source of these receptors: a child younger than two with acute myeloid leukemia, due to receive a stem cell transplant. Both conserved end residues are part of each CDR3. A clone size is listed for some rows: how often the clone was seen (once, few, many), or a class if it is expanded.

clone_size | j_call | v_call | cdr3_aa
many | TRBJ2-7 | TRBV12-3/TRBV12-4 | CASSLWETDYEQYF
many | TRBJ2-3 | TRBV6-1 | CASTGLVTDTQYF
many | TRBJ2-7 | TRBV5-1 | CASSWGGSSYEQYF
many | TRBJ1-4 | TRBV20-1 | CSARDGDEKLFF
many | TRBJ2-2 | TRBV15 | CATSRAGGPNTGELFF
many | TRBJ2-2 | TRBV5-4 | CASSFSSLNTGELFF
many | TRBJ2-5 | TRBV11-2 | CASSFPPGETQYF
. | TRBJ2-7 | TRBV28 | CASKSGGYEQYF
many | TRBJ2-3 | TRBV4-1 | CASSQDRAGGPDTQYF
many | TRBJ2-1 | TRBV20-1 | CSALGTPYNEQFF
many | TRBJ2-5 | TRBV6-2/TRBV6-3 | CASTYKRGRKTQYF
many | TRBJ2-7 | TRBV10-1 | CASSVAAGEQYF
many | TRBJ2-7 | TRBV7-2 | CASSGTGSSYEQYF
many | TRBJ2-1 | TRBV20-1 | CSASRTSGEQFF
many | TRBJ2-7 | TRBV20-1 | CSAPGLSGYEQYF
many | TRBJ2-2 | TRBV5-5 | CASRRQGITGELFF
. | TRBJ2-3 | TRBV11-2 | CAISSYGLVGDTQSF
few | TRBJ2-3 | TRBV5-1 | CASNGRQGGTDTQYF
many | TRBJ2-1 | TRBV4-1 | CASSLIKVGGRPNEQFF
. | TRBJ2-1 | TRBV2 | CASSGGLSGGYNEQFF
many | TRBJ2-4 | TRBV12-3/TRBV12-4 | CASSKGGSAAKNIQYF
many | TRBJ2-2 | TRBV5-1 | CASSPEGIETGELFF
many | TRBJ2-2 | TRBV5-1 | CASSYGTQRGTGELFF
many | TRBJ2-1 | TRBV27 | CASSLSEQFF
. | TRBJ2-5 | TRBV29-1 | CSVRTSGEVTQYF
many | TRBJ1-5 | TRBV5-1 | CASSPAGQGEEPQHF